These 13 T cell receptor beta chains share one sample of origin, sequenced in a study of T cells in women clearing cervical HPV infection. Clones were sequenced by immunoSEQ multiplex PCR, and TCRdb holds only the in-frame ones, with some missing. Its listing shows about 12,000 clones. The material sequenced was blood buffy coat. The receptors were sampled from a woman between 18 and 69 years old with a cervical HPV16 infection that either progressed to CIN3+ or cleared (not recorded which).

As to this clone: The read gets to within 3 residues of the CDR3 end, and the germline J gene fills in the rest. The J gene is TRBJ1-6, the V gene TRBV28; D possibly corresponds to TRBD1 (6 bases). The germline V gene has CDR1 MDHEN and CDR2 SYDVKM. This CDR3 spans 19 amino acids. V dropped 7 bases and J dropped 4 bases, with 26 bases sitting between them. The CDR3 bases that were read are TGTGCCAGCACCCCAGGGGCGGGCCTGGGAAGCCTTTATAATTCACCC. Its protein is CASTPGAGLGSLYNSP. The full CDR3 sequence reads CASTPGAGLGSLYNSPLHF.

Comments on this clone: The read comes to an end 3 residues before the CDR3 does, leaving the germline J gene to fill in the end. The chain employs TRBV27 and TRBJ2-7; the match to TRBD2 covers 14 bases. The CDR3 runs to 16 residues. In germline, CDR1 is MNHEY, CDR2 SMNVEV (reference sequence). J gave up 2 bases and V 10 bases, and 10 bases lay outside the gene matches. The sequenced part of the CDR3 DNA is TGTGCCACCGAGACTAGCGGGGGGGAACGCCCCTACGAG. Translating gives CATETSGGERPYE. The whole CDR3 protein is CATETSGGERPYEQYF.

Of note for this clone: Read sequence stops 3 residues before the CDR3 end, and the germline J gene provides the missing end. The chain has TRBV19 and TRBJ1-1; the D gene is possibly TRBD1 (6 bases). The CDR3 runs 18 residues. Germline-derived CDR1 and CDR2 are LNHDA and SQIVND (reference sequence). Trimming removed 3 bases from V and 0 bases from J, with 20 bases in between. CDR3 bases read: TGTGCCAGTAGTATCAACCCGGCAGGGGCTGGTGTGAACACTGAA. Translating it yields CASSINPAGAGVNTE. The CDR3, in full, reads CASSINPAGAGVNTEAFF. Combining the CDR3 with reference TRBV19 and TRBJ1-1 gives the whole variable domain DGGITQSPKYLFRKEGQNVTLSCEQNLNHDAMYWYRQDPGQGLRLIYYSQIVNDFQKGDIAEGYSVSREKKESFPLTVTSAQKNPTAFYLCASSINPAGAGVNTEAFFGQGTRLTVV.

Worth noting for this clone: Read data end 3 residues before the CDR3 end; the end is taken from the germline J gene. V gene TRBV7-7 combines with J gene TRBJ2-2; 8 bases map to TRBD1. V trimming: 5 bases; J trimming: 7 bases; junction bases outside the gene matches: 3. This CDR3 contains 13 residues. Germline values: CDR1 SSHAT, CDR2 FNYEAQ (reference sequence). The sequenced part of the CDR3 DNA is TGTGCCAGCAGCCGGACAGGGTTCGGGGAG. This codes for CASSRTGFGE. The full CDR3 protein reads CASSRTGFGELFF.

In the case of this clone: The read ends 3 residues before the CDR3 terminus; that terminus is restored from the germline J gene. The J gene is TRBJ1-1, the V gene TRBV18, with 12 bases identical to TRBD1. CDR1 is KGHSH and CDR2 is LQKENI in the germline V gene. This CDR3 spans 17 amino acids. V shed 2 bases, J shed 5 bases, and the junction held 9 bases outside the gene matches. The CDR3 bases that were read are TGTGCCAGCTCACCAAGAGCGGGACAGGGGGCAGAAACTGAA. Its protein is CASSPRAGQGAETE. The whole CDR3 protein reads CASSPRAGQGAETEAFF.

This clone shows up as medium-sized (0.01 to 0.1%) by frequency. Read data end 3 residues before the CDR3 end; the end is taken from the germline J gene. The V gene is TRBV9, the J gene TRBJ2-3; maybe TRBD2 (6 bases). CDR3 length: 16 residues. V shed 1 base and J shed 2 bases, with 14 bases lying between them. Germline V gives CDR1 SGDLS, CDR2 YYNGEE. The CDR3 sequence: CASSVSVGGNTDTQYF. The sequenced part of the CDR3 DNA is TGTGCCAGCAGCGTATCCGTTGGCGGGAACACAGATACG.

Points on this clone: Read data end 3 residues before the CDR3 end; the end is taken from the germline J gene. The chain links TRBV19 to TRBJ2-7; maybe TRBD2 (5 bases). Looked up from germline, CDR1 is LNHDA and CDR2 is SQIVND (reference sequence). The CDR3 has 15 amino acids. The V gene lost 3 bases and the J gene lost 3 bases, with 15 bases spanning the gap. CDR3 protein: CASSILSGRDYEQYF. Partial CDR3 DNA: TGTGCCAGTAGTATCTTATCGGGGAGAGACTACGAG.

A remark on this clone: The CDR3 is cut off 3 residues early in the read; its end comes from the germline J gene. The chain couples TRBV20-1 to TRBJ2-7; D gene unclear. Germline V gene data show CDR1 as DFQATT and CDR2 as SNEGSKA (reference sequence). Trimming shortened V by 7 bases and J by 0 bases, and 10 bases separated the two germline ends. CDR3 length: 12 amino acids. The part of the CDR3 DNA that was read is TGCAGTGTCCCCGCCAGCTCCTACGAG. Residues: CSVPASSYE. The CDR3 as a whole reads CSVPASSYEQYF.

A remark on this clone: Read coverage stops 3 residues before the CDR3 terminus; the germline J gene supplies the remainder. The chain carries TRBV5-1 and TRBJ2-3, with D perhaps TRBD2 (5 bases). V was cut by 0 bases and J by 0 bases, with 11 bases left in between. CDR1 SGHRS and CDR2 YFSETQ come from the germline V gene. The CDR3 contains 16 residues. CDR3 loop: CASSLAGMTSTDTQYF. The sequenced part of the CDR3 DNA is TGCGCCAGCAGCTTGGCGGGGATGACGAGCACAGATACG.

Remarks on this clone: Read sequence stops 3 residues before the CDR3 end, and the germline J gene provides the missing end. The V call is TRBV30, the J call TRBJ2-2; D unclear. The CDR3 is 11 amino acids. V lost 4 bases and J lost 8, with 8 bases in between. Germline V gene sequence: CDR1 GTSNPN, CDR2 SVGIG (reference sequence). The sequenced part of the CDR3 DNA is TGTGCCTGGACAACTGCGGGGGAG. It encodes CAWTTAGE. The full-length CDR3 reads as CAWTTAGELFF.

To note about this clone: The read halts 3 residues ahead of the CDR3 end, with the missing end drawn from the germline J gene. The gene calls are TRBV19 and TRBJ2-5, with 8 bases identical to TRBD2. The V gene end was trimmed by 3 bases and the J gene end by 3 bases; junction bases not matched to a gene: 3. The CDR3 is made up of 14 amino acids. Per the germline V gene, CDR1 is LNHDA and CDR2 is SQIVND (reference sequence). Incomplete CDR3 DNA: TGTGCCAGTAGTATGGGTAGCGGGGAAGAGACC. This encodes CASSMGSGEET. In full, the CDR3 reads CASSMGSGEETQYF.

Of note for this clone: The CDR3 goes on 3 residues after the read ends, and that part is filled in from the germline J gene. This sequence joins TRBV28 and TRBJ2-5; tentatively, D is TRBD1 (5 bases). V was cut by 7 bases and J by 0 bases, with 12 bases left in between. Germline V lookup: CDR1 MDHEN, CDR2 SYDVKM. The CDR3 runs 14 residues. The covered CDR3 bases are TGTGCCAGCATCGCAGGGTGGGACCAAGAGACC. It translates to CASIAGWDQET. The whole CDR3 sequence is CASIAGWDQETQYF.

Notes on this clone: The read halts 3 residues ahead of the CDR3 end, with the missing end drawn from the germline J gene. The chain employs TRBV7-8 and TRBJ1-4; 9 nucleotides line up with TRBD1. J was trimmed by 10 bases and V by 5 bases; bases with no gene match: 11. Germline V lookup: CDR1 SGHVS, CDR2 FQNEAQ. The CDR3 is 15 amino acids. CDR3 in amino acids: CASSPPGQGAGKLFF. CDR3 DNA (partial): TGTGCCAGCAGCCCCCCGGGACAGGGCGCAGGAAAA.